This TCR beta chain is from a study of beta chain features in type 1 diabetes. This clone was picked up a small number of times. The CDR3 is 13 amino acids. CDR1 is SNHLY, CDR2 FYNNEI, per germline. The V and J ends lost 7 bases and 6 bases, in that order; junction bases with no gene match: 5. What was sequenced were expressed TCRB transcripts, since all of the isolated RNA had been reverse transcribed. Some clones are missing from TCRdb's copy, which holds only in-frame ones; the method was immunoSEQ multiplex PCR. This table has roughly 450,000 clones, about 10% appearing once. The V and J genes are TRBV2 and TRBJ2-1, with 8 bases identical to TRBD1. Input material: naive CD4+ T cells from blood. The TCR was taken from a woman between 18 and 29 years old in good health. CDR3 sequence (DNA): TGTGCCAGCAACTACAGGGGGTTCAATGAGCAGTTCTTC. The encoded protein is CASNYRGFNEQFF.